Following are 16 T cell receptor beta chains from one sample sequenced in a study of T cell responses to AZD1222 COVID-19 vaccine. Sequencing used immunoSEQ multiplex PCR; TCRdb keeps in-frame clones, though not all of them. This sample yields 150,000 or so clones, of which approximately 92% are seen a single time; roughly 2.5% belongs to the top ten. The input for sequencing was peripheral blood, taken on day 0 of AZD1222 vaccination. Source of these receptors: an adult in good health.

Comment on this clone: The same CDR3 also results from other DNA sequences found in this sample. The chain carries TRBV5-4 and TRBJ2-7, with a weak D call TRBD2 (6 bases). Trimming removed 2 bases at V and 1 base at J, with 7 bases between. Germline V lookup: CDR1 SGHNT, CDR2 YYREEE (reference sequence). This CDR3 has 13 residues. CDR3 in amino acids: CASSFGGSYEQYF. CDR3 sequence (DNA): TGTGCCAGCAGCTTCGGGGGTTCCTACGAGCAGTACTTC.

J is TRBJ2-3 and V is TRBV5-5, with D tentatively TRBD1 or TRBD2 (5 bases each). Germline V CDR1 and CDR2: SGHKS, YYEKEE (reference sequence). With 5 bases removed from V and 4 bases from J, the gap between germline ends came to 23 bases. The CDR3 contains 17 residues. The CDR3 sequence is CASSSVGRASSSDTQYF. CDR3 in DNA: TGTGCCAGCAGTTCGGTGGGGCGAGCCTCTAGCTCAGATACGCAGTATTTT.

Only one count was recorded for this clone. The DNA of the CDR3 is TGTGCCACCAGTGATTTGGGTCCAGATGAGGAGACCCAGTACTTC. This codes for CATSDLGPDEETQYF. The chain combines TRBV24-1 with TRBJ2-5; D gene uncertain. From germline, CDR1 is KGHDR and CDR2 SFDVKD. This CDR3 is 15 amino acids long. V lost 0 bases, J lost 5 bases, and 12 bases lay in between.

The rearrangement uses TRBV29-1 and TRBJ2-1; D is undetermined. The CDR3 consists of 13 residues. The germline gives CDR1 SQVTM, CDR2 ANQGSEA. V dropped 4 bases and J dropped 0 bases, with 7 bases sitting between them. CDR3 bases: TGCAGCGTTGGGGCCAGCTCCTACAATGAGCAGTTCTTC. This gives the protein CSVGASSYNEQFF.

The V call is TRBV18, the J call TRBJ1-4; 9 bases are shared with TRBD1. V lost 4 bases to trimming and J lost 8 bases; unmatched junction nucleotides: 11. Germline V CDR1 and CDR2: KGHSH, LQKENI. CDR3 length: 16 residues. DNA for the CDR3: TGTGCCAGCTCACTAACAGGGGGCGCGGTCGGAGAAAAACTGTTTTTT. Its translation is CASSLTGGAVGEKLFF.

The CDR3 region has the DNA TGCGCCAGCAGTGAGGTGGCAAGGGCCACTGAAGCTTTCTTT. It specifies CASSEVARATEAFF. The genes are TRBV10-2 and TRBJ1-1; D gene ambiguous. Trimming stripped 2 bases from V and 4 bases from J, with 11 bases between. This CDR3 is 14 amino acids long. Germline values: CDR1 WSHSY, CDR2 SAAADI.

The CDR3 reads CAINRLAGGQETQYF. CDR3 bases: TGTGCCATCAATCGACTAGCGGGAGGGCAAGAGACCCAGTACTTC. The chain recombines TRBV25-1 with TRBJ2-5; 14 positions agree with TRBD2. CDR3 length: 15 residues. Germline-derived CDR1 and CDR2 are MGHDK and SYGVNS. The V gene end was trimmed by 10 bases and the J gene end by 2 bases; junction bases not matched to a gene: 6.

This chain links TRBV5-4 with TRBJ1-4; 11 bases fit TRBD1. CDR1 SGHNT and CDR2 YYREEE come from the germline V gene (reference sequence). Germline trimming cut 2 bases from V and 2 bases from J; bases unmatched to any gene: 2. This CDR3 has 16 amino acids. CDR3 amino acids: CASSLGDRGTNEKLFF. The CDR3 DNA reads as TGTGCCAGCAGCTTAGGGGACAGGGGGACTAATGAAAAACTGTTTTTT.

This clone was counted once. This sequence joins TRBV24-1 and TRBJ2-3; 11 positions match TRBD2. J lost 6 bases, V lost 7 bases, and 14 bases had no gene match. Germline lookup yields CDR1 KGHDR and CDR2 SFDVKD. The CDR3 loop spans 17 amino acids. CDR3 nucleotide sequence: TGTGCCACCAGCGACGTAGCGGGAGGGCCAGGGGGTGATACGCAGTATTTT. This sequence encodes CATSDVAGGPGGDTQYF.

J is TRBJ1-1 and V is TRBV5-1, with D uncertain. V shed 7 bases and J shed 1 base, with 17 bases lying between them. This CDR3 is built from 15 residues. Germline CDR1 reads SGHRS; CDR2 reads YFSETQ. CDR3 amino acids: CASSSSPDKNTEAFF. CDR3 bases: TGCGCCAGCTCCTCTTCCCCAGACAAGAACACTGAAGCTTTCTTT.

The rearrangement joins TRBV27 to TRBJ2-3, with 8 bases lining up with TRBD1. V trimming: 4 bases; J trimming: 5 bases; junction bases outside the gene matches: 8. Per the germline V gene, CDR1 is MNHEY and CDR2 is SMNVEV (reference sequence). The CDR3 extends over 15 amino acids. The CDR3 DNA reads TGTGCCAGCAGTTGGACAGGGCCTCTAGGAGATACGCAGTATTTT. Its protein product is CASSWTGPLGDTQYF.

The rearrangement links TRBV5-1 to TRBJ1-3; D may be TRBD1 (6 bases). Germline CDR1 and CDR2: SGHRS and YFSETQ. Trimming removed 7 bases at V and 0 bases at J, with 20 bases between. The CDR3 spans 17 residues. The CDR3: CASAQEPQGSSGNTIYF. The CDR3 coding sequence is TGCGCCAGCGCCCAAGAGCCCCAGGGGTCCTCTGGAAACACCATATATTTT.

The chain carries TRBV19 and TRBJ1-5; a weak D match, TRBD1 (6 bases). V was cut by 6 bases and J by 7 bases, with 13 bases left in between. This CDR3 spans 13 amino acids. Germline-derived CDR1 and CDR2 are LNHDA and SQIVND (reference sequence). CDR3: CASSGGGRQPQHF. The CDR3 DNA reads as TGTGCCAGTAGCGGAGGGGGGAGGCAGCCCCAGCATTTT.

The chain recombines TRBV5-4 with TRBJ1-2; 7 nucleotides line up with TRBD1. Unmatched junction bases numbered 6, after V lost 3 bases and J lost 4 bases. This CDR3 contains 14 residues. CDR1 is SGHNT and CDR2 is YYREEE in the germline V gene (reference sequence). DNA for the CDR3: TGTGCCAGCAGCTCGGCTCAGGGGGGCTATGGCTACACCTTC. It translates to CASSSAQGGYGYTF.

The chain uses TRBV5-8 and TRBJ2-6; no clear D gene. Trimming removed 0 bases from V and 3 bases from J, with 1 base in between. Germline-derived CDR1 and CDR2 are SGHTS and YDEGEE. This CDR3 spans 13 amino acids. CDR3 amino acids: CASSLVGANVLTF. The CDR3 DNA follows: TGTGCCAGCAGCTTGGTTGGGGCCAACGTCCTGACTTTC.

The chain employs TRBV5-1 and TRBJ1-1; D not certain. The CDR3 loop spans 14 amino acids. V shed 0 bases and J shed 0 bases, with 6 bases lying between them. Germline lookup yields CDR1 SGHRS and CDR2 YFSETQ. This CDR3 is CASSLASLNTEAFF. CDR3 nucleotide sequence: TGCGCCAGCAGCTTGGCCAGCCTGAACACTGAAGCTTTCTTT. Full variable domain (remainder filled in from reference TRBV5-1 and TRBJ1-1): KAGVTQTPRYLIKTRGQQVTLSCSPISGHRSVSWYQQTPGQGLQFLFEYFSETQRNKGNFPGRFSGRQFSNSRSEMNVSTLELGDSALYLCASSLASLNTEAFFGQGTRLTVV.